This T cell receptor beta chain was sequenced during a study of tumor and adjacent non-tumor tissue in lung cancer. As for this clonotype: An end of the junction does not agree with germline; a read error may underlie this.

The template was RNA from unsorted bulk tissue. More than 3 cm separated this lung sample from the edge of the tumor. The library came from three nested PCR rounds adapted from ARM-PCR protocols. TCRdb recomputed calls from the multiplex PCR reads with MiXCR, one row per CDR3 protein. The table records approximately 53,000 distinct CDR3 sequences, 74% of them present only once. The sequence was obtained from a woman aged 55-69 years with non-small cell lung cancer. Material: distant non-tumor lung tissue.

CDR3 region: CVSNPVGAHTEASF. The CDR3 DNA reads as TGTGTCAGCAACCCGGTAGGGGCGCACACTGAAGCTTCCTTT. The chain has TRBV5-5 and TRBJ1-1; D perhaps matches TRBD1 (5 bases). The CDR3 runs 14 residues. CDR1 and CDR2 from the germline V gene are SGHKS and YYEKEE (reference sequence).